These 6 T cell receptor beta chains were sequenced from one sample in a study of cytomegalovirus exposure and HLA in healthy donors. 13 Jbeta primers and 60 Vbeta primers were used for the PCR. The protocol was immunoSEQ multiplex PCR, while the TCRdb copy is restricted to in-frame clones and leaves out a portion. This sample yields around 100,000 clones, of which around 67% are seen a single time; 2.5% to 4% belongs to the top ten. Sequencing was done on a sample of PBMCs. The receptors derive from a woman between 50 and 59 years old in good health and CMV-seronegative.

The chain carries TRBV2 and TRBJ1-1, with 10 bases identical to TRBD1. The germline V gene has CDR1 SNHLY and CDR2 FYNNEI. This CDR3 region has 14 residues. V lost 4 bases and J lost 7; bases outside the gene matches: 6. CDR3 sequence: CASSAATGGLEAFF. The CDR3 DNA follows: TGTGCCAGCAGTGCGGCGACAGGGGGCCTTGAAGCTTTCTTT.

The rearrangement links TRBV7-6 to TRBJ2-1, with 7 bases identical to TRBD2. This CDR3 spans 15 amino acids. Unmatched junction bases numbered 6, after V lost 2 bases and J lost 5 bases. Germline V gene data show CDR1 as SGHVS and CDR2 as FNYEAQ. The CDR3 reads CASSLRGSGDNEQFF. DNA of the CDR3: TGTGCCAGCAGCTTACGGGGGAGCGGGGACAATGAGCAGTTCTTC.

The rearrangement joins TRBV7-9 to TRBJ1-1, with TRBD1 as a possible D gene (5 bases). The germline CDR1 and CDR2 sequences are SEHNR and FQNEAQ (reference sequence). V lost 1 base and J lost 8, with 11 bases in between. The CDR3 is made up of 13 amino acids. CDR3 amino acids: CASSLDRISEAFF. The CDR3 DNA follows: TGTGCCAGCAGCTTAGACAGGATTTCCGAAGCTTTCTTT.

The table lists this clone with a few counts. The CDR3 DNA follows: TGTGCCAGCGTGACGGGGGTGAACACTGAAGCTTTCTTT. Amino acid sequence: CASVTGVNTEAFF. The V call is TRBV6-6, the J call TRBJ1-1, with D perhaps TRBD1 (5 bases). V was pared by 8 bases and J by 0 bases, with 10 bases between. In germline, CDR1 is MNHNY, CDR2 SVGAGI (reference sequence). This CDR3 comprises 13 residues.

V usage is TRBV7-8 and J usage is TRBJ1-4, with 9 bases identical to TRBD1. Germline CDR1 SGHVS, CDR2 FQNEAQ. The CDR3 loop spans 16 amino acids. The trim removed 2 bases at V and 3 bases at J, leaving 4 bases unmatched. CDR3 DNA sequence: TGTGCCAGCAGCTTATTACGGACAGGGGCTAATGAAAAACTGTTTTTT. Translated: CASSLLRTGANEKLFF.

The chain carries TRBV6-5 and TRBJ2-7; 7 nucleotides align to TRBD2. This CDR3 spans 15 amino acids. Germline-derived CDR1 and CDR2 are MNHEY and SVGAGI. V shed 2 bases and J 2 bases; nucleotides not matched to a gene: 6. For the CDR3, the DNA is TGTGCCAGCAGTTACGGTGGGGGGGTCGCCTACGAGCAGTACTTC. Amino acids: CASSYGGGVAYEQYF.